A selection of T cell receptor beta chains follows, all from one sample in a study of blood T cells in healthy people across ages. From the 5' RACE reads, TCRdb called clonotypes with MiXCR, one entry per CDR3 protein. The sample has about 1,400,000 distinct CDR3 sequences, roughly 64% seen once. The sample was blood. The receptors stem from a man in his late teens or twenties in good health. Each CDR3 is given with its conserved first and last residue. The D gene is left open where the match is weak. Rows give clone size only sometimes, using once, few, many, or a class for an expanded clone.

D gene,V gene,J gene,clone size,CDR3 DNA,CDR3 protein
TRBD2,TRBV7-8,TRBJ2-1,NA,TGTGCCAGCAGCCCCTGGGGGGGGACTAGCGGAGGTTTAGGGTCCTACAATGAGCAGTTCTTC,CASSPWGGTSGGLGSYNEQFF
TRBD2,TRBV6-5,TRBJ2-5,once,TGTGCCAGCAGTTACAATACGGGGGGTTTAGAGACCCAGTACTTC,CASSYNTGGLETQYF
TRBD1,TRBV5-1,TRBJ2-5,few,TGCGCCAGCAGCTCTGGACAGGGGGGACAAGAGACCCAGTACTTC,CASSSGQGGQETQYF
NA,TRBV5-1,TRBJ2-2,NA,TGCGCCAGCAGCTTCCGAGCAGGGGATGTAACCGGGGAGCTGTTTTTT,CASSFRAGDVTGELFF
NA,TRBV20-1,TRBJ1-2,NA,TGCAGTGCTAGAACTCGCTTGAGACAGACCATTACCTATGGCTACACCTTC,CSARTRLRQTITYGYTF
NA,TRBV10-3,TRBJ2-7,few,TGTGCCATCAGTGATGGTCGCACTATGGGGGAGCAGTACTTC,CAISDGRTMGEQYF
NA,TRBV5-5,TRBJ2-5,NA,TGTGCCAGCAGCAGGGCAGGGAAAGAGACCCAGTACTTC,CASSRAGKETQYF
TRBD1,TRBV25-1,TRBJ1-2,NA,TGTGCCAGCAGAGAGACAGGGAATAACTATGGCTACACCTTC,CASRETGNNYGYTF
NA,TRBV7-9,TRBJ2-5,NA,TGTGCCAGCAGCTCCGGACAACCAGAGACCCAGTACTTC,CASSSGQPETQYF
NA,TRBV6-5,TRBJ1-5,NA,TGTGCCAGCGGTCGGGAAACAAAGCCCCAGCATTTT,CASGRETKPQHF
NA,TRBV12-3/TRBV12-4,TRBJ2-4,few,TGTGCCAGCAGTCCCGACGGTACTTGGGAGCAGTACTTC,CASSPDGTWEQYF
NA,TRBV5-6,TRBJ2-6,NA,TGTGCCAGCAGCCGTCCTGGGGCCAACGTCCTGACTTTC,CASSRPGANVLTF
NA,TRBV7-9,TRBJ1-3,NA,TGTGCCAGCAGCTTATATGCCGACGGAAACACCATATATTTT,CASSLYADGNTIYF
TRBD2,TRBV14,TRBJ2-4,NA,TGTGCCAGCAGCCAATCCAGAGCGGGGCTTCAAGGGGTCATTCAGTACTTC,CASSQSRAGLQGVIQYF
TRBD1,TRBV20-1,TRBJ2-7,NA,TGCAGTGCTCAGGACAGGGGCCCCACTTACGAGCAGTACTTC,CSAQDRGPTYEQYF
TRBD2,TRBV7-9,TRBJ2-3,NA,TGTGCCAGCTTGCGGACTAGCGGGGGAGGCACAGATACGCAGTATTTT,CASLRTSGGGTDTQYF
NA,TRBV28,TRBJ1-5,NA,TGTGCCAGCAGTTTAATACAAGGATTGCATTTT,CASSLIQGLHF
NA,TRBV27,TRBJ2-2,many,TGTGCCAGCAGTTTGGATGGCGGGGCTATCGCGAACACCGGGGAGCTGTTTTTT,CASSLDGGAIANTGELFF
NA,TRBV27,TRBJ1-6,NA,TGTGCCGCCGGACGGTGGAATTCACCCCTCCACTTT,CAAGRWNSPLHF
TRBD1,TRBV29-1,TRBJ1-4,NA,TGCAGCGTCCTGACAGGGGGGAATGAAAAACTGTTTTTT,CSVLTGGNEKLFF
NA,TRBV27,TRBJ1-1,few,TGTGCCAGCAGTTTAAAGGGGGTAAACACTGAAGCTTTCTTT,CASSLKGVNTEAFF
NA,TRBV7-9,TRBJ2-5,NA,TGTGCCAGCAGCCAATTTGGCGGGGGCCTACGTGAGACCCAGTACTTC,CASSQFGGGLRETQYF
NA,TRBV7-2,TRBJ2-5,NA,TGTGCCAGCAGCTCAGTGTGGGGTCGGGAGACCCAGTACTTC,CASSSVWGRETQYF
NA,TRBV7-2,TRBJ1-2,NA,TGTGCCAGCAGCTTAGAGGGGTTCTATGGCTACACCTTC,CASSLEGFYGYTF
TRBD2,TRBV6-2/TRBV6-3,TRBJ2-3,few,TGTGCCAGCAGAGCGAGCGGGGGGGCCACAGATACGCAGTATTTT,CASRASGGATDTQYF
NA,TRBV20-1,TRBJ2-1,NA,TGCAGTGCTAGAGATGGCCACGGCCCAGGGTTCGAGTTCTTC,CSARDGHGPGFEFF
NA,TRBV29-1,TRBJ2-5,NA,TGCAGCGTTGAAGAGGGAATACAAGAGACCCAGTACTTC,CSVEEGIQETQYF
NA,TRBV4-1,TRBJ1-2,few,TGCGCCAGCAGTCAACACAGGCTTAACTATGGCTACACCTTC,CASSQHRLNYGYTF
NA,TRBV4-3,TRBJ2-3,NA,TGCGCCAGCAGCCCCGGACAGACATACACAGATACGCAGTATTTT,CASSPGQTYTDTQYF
TRBD1,TRBV27,TRBJ1-1,NA,TGTGCCAGCAGTTTATTTACAGGGGGCGTATACGGAGCTGAAGCTTTCTTT,CASSLFTGGVYGAEAFF
TRBD2,TRBV28,TRBJ2-3,once,TGTGCCAGCACCTCCCTCGGCGGGGGGGTAGATACGCAGTATTTT,CASTSLGGGVDTQYF
TRBD1,TRBV7-9,TRBJ1-2,NA,TGTGCCAGCAGCTCAGGGACAGCTTTTTATAGCTACACCTTC,CASSSGTAFYSYTF
NA,TRBV29-1,TRBJ2-2,NA,TGCAGCGTTGCTGCAGGGGAGGACACCGGGGAGCTGTTTTTT,CSVAAGEDTGELFF
NA,TRBV3-1,TRBJ2-3,few,TGTGCCAGCAGCCAAGTTGCGGGATTCACAAATACGCAGTATTTT,CASSQVAGFTNTQYF
NA,TRBV20-1,TRBJ1-5,NA,TGCAGTGCTAGAAGGCGGGCGGCTAATCAGCCCCAGCATTTT,CSARRRAANQPQHF
NA,TRBV20-1,TRBJ2-3,NA,TGCAGTGCTAGAGGCCCAGGGTCCGCCCCCCCAGATACGCAGTATTTT,CSARGPGSAPPDTQYF
NA,TRBV12-3/TRBV12-4,TRBJ2-7,many,TGTGCCAGCAGTTTCGCGGCCTCCTACGAGCAGTACTTC,CASSFAASYEQYF
NA,TRBV4-1,TRBJ2-7,NA,TGCGCCAGCAGCCTAGAATTCGGATACTACGAGCAGTACTTC,CASSLEFGYYEQYF